This T cell receptor beta chain was recorded in a study of blood T cell repertoires in COVID-19. Here immunoSEQ multiplex PCR was the method, and the copy in TCRdb shows in-frame clones only, minus some. The data show over 120,000 clones, about four fifths seen once. This CDR3 has 16 amino acids. V lost 6 bases to trimming and J lost 2 bases; unmatched junction nucleotides: 5. Germline loops: CDR1 SGHTA, CDR2 FQGNSA. The receptor was isolated from a human donor in a cohort sampled during active COVID-19. The rearrangement uses TRBV7-2 and TRBJ2-5; 14 positions agree with TRBD2. Sequenced: peripheral blood. In DNA, the CDR3 is TGTGCCAGCAGTACACGACTAGCGGGAGGGCAAGAGACCCAGTACTTC. As protein: CASSTRLAGGQETQYF.